The entry below gives a single TCR beta chain sequence along with its context. Its antigen remains unidentified. The donors gave bone marrow, and they were healthy. This sample is part of a study of cytomegalovirus exposure and HLA in healthy donors. V dropped 11 bases and J dropped 0 bases, with 14 bases sitting between them. The germline CDR1 and CDR2 sequences are MNHNS and SASEGT. The CDR3 covers 13 residues. 60 Vbeta and 13 Jbeta primers were used in PCR. Generated by immunoSEQ multiplex PCR, the TCRdb table keeps only in-frame clones and is missing some. The specimen's table records tens of thousands of clones. Study-wide results and caveats: Through in vitro validation, a few CMV-associated chains were shown to be specific for CMV antigens.

Sequenced material: PBMCs. The TCR sequence derives from a man aged 25 to 45 in good health and CMV-seropositive. V usage is TRBV6-1 and J usage is TRBJ2-7; D might be TRBD2 (7 bases). The CDR3 region is CALSRGPSYEQYF. In DNA, the CDR3 is TGTGCCCTTTCGCGGGGGCCCTCCTACGAGCAGTACTTC.